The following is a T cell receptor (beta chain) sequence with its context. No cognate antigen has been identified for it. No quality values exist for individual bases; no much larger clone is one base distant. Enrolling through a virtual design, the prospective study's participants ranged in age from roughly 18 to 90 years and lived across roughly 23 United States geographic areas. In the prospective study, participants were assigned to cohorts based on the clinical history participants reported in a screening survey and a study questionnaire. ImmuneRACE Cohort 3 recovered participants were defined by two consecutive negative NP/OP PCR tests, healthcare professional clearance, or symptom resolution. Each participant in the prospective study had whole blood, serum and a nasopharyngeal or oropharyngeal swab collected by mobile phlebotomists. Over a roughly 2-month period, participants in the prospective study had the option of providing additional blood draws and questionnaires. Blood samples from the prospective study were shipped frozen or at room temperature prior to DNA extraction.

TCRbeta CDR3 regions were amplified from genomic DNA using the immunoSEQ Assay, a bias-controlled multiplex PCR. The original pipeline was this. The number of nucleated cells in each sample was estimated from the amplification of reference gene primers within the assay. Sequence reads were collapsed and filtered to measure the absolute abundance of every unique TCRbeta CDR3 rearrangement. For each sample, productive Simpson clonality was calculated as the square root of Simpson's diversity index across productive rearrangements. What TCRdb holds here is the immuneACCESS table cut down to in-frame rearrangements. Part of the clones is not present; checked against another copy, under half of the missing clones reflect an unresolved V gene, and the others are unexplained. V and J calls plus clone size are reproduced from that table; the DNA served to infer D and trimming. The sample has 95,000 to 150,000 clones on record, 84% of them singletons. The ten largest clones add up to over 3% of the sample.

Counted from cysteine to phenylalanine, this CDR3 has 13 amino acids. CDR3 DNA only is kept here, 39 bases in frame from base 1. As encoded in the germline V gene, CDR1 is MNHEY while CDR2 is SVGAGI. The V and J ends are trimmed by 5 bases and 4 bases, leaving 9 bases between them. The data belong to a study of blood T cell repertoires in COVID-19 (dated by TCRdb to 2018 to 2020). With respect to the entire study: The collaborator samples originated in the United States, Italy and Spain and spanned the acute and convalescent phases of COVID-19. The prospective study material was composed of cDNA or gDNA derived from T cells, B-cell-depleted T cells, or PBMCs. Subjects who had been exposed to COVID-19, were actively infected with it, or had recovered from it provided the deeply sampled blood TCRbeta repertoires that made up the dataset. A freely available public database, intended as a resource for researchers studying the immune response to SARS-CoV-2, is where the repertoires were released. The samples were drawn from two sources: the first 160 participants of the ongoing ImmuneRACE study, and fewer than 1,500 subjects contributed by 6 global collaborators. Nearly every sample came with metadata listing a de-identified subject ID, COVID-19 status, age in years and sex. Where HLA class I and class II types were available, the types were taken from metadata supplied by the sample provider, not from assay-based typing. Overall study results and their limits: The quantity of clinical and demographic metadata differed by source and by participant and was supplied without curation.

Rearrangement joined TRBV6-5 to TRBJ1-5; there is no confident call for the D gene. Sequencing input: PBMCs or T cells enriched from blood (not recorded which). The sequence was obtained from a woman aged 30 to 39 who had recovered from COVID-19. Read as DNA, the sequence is TGTGCCAGCAGTACATACCCGAATCAGCCCCAGCATTTT. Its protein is CASSTYPNQPQHF.